The rows below give T cell receptor beta chains drawn from one sample of a study of cytomegalovirus exposure and HLA in healthy donors. Profiled with immunoSEQ multiplex PCR; TCRdb holds only in-frame clones, not every one. Of about 160,000 clones listed, roughly four fifths were seen once; the top ten hold about 13%. The material sequenced was PBMCs. The receptor set was obtained from a woman in her forties or fifties in good health and CMV-seronegative. Both conserved end residues are trimmed from each CDR3.

>TRBV2
ASSRLAGVSNEQY
>TRBV5-1
ASSSTGLGGETQY
>TRBV19
ASNTGGDYGYT
>TRBV11-2
ASSLDLGGNLGNTIY
>TRBV28
ASGTGSSGNTIY
>TRBV7-2
ASWKEGQFYEQY
>TRBV30
AWSSNYNYGYT
>TRBV7-2
ASSSRLAGVENEQF
>TRBV28
ALGGRDRNEQY
>TRBV7-9
ASSLRTSGSYEQY
>TRBV7-2
ASSSSERSSYEQY
>TRBV29-1
SGGTRGGGYT
>TRBV6-5
ASSYLSARGRGGYT
>TRBV18
ASSPQAPGTGNYGYT
>TRBV7-9
ASSLGGLAGYNEQF
>TRBV2
ASSPKGGGSYNEQF
>TRBV7-9
ASSPGPEGGYT
>TRBV21-1
ASSKRALSYTGELF
>TRBV6-5
ASRSLEEKLF
>TRBV5-1
ASSLDSSGANVLT
>TRBV7-2
ASSPLGASNQPQH
>TRBV28
ASSPASDRGDEQY
>TRBV7-2
ASSWRRQTEGYT
>TRBV27
ASSSFRDGEQY
>TRBV27
ASSFSMNSNQPQH
>TRBV6-5
ASSYSWGQGNHEQY
>TRBV6-5
ASSQGRGAYNEQF
>TRBV19
ASIQDREYGYT
>TRBV13
ASSLGQDASYEQY
>TRBV12-5
ASGPRTGNEQF
>TRBV6-6
ASSYVRGLYGYT
>TRBV27
ASSSLIQGANTEAF
>TRBV10-3
AISDLGVPSNYGYT
>TRBV10-3
AIRGGGGGNEQF
>TRBV28
ASRVFAGTETDTQY
>TRBV29-1
SVEVDRVHEQY
>TRBV19
ASTATGGGYYEQY
>TRBV5-3
ARSTGQGLNTEAF
>TRBV6-6
ASSTPGGLETQY
>TRBV7-8
ASSSRVNTEAF
>TRBV6-5
ASSQGQGANYGYT
>TRBV6-1
ASSEPLGGQEADTQY
>TRBV7-2
ASSKANGKSADTQY
>TRBV4-1
ASSSPRGNTEAF
>TRBV7-9
ASSLNLAGGSSYNEQF
>TRBV13
ASSIHSSGAQY
>TRBV18
ASSPSGAQSTDTQY
>TRBV18
ASSPNVELTNNEQF
>TRBV9
ASSVVREWGGELF
>TRBV10-2
ASTWTGAFGELF
>TRBV11-2
ASNPGGTGAYEQY
>TRBV5-6
ASSTLQGISYEQY